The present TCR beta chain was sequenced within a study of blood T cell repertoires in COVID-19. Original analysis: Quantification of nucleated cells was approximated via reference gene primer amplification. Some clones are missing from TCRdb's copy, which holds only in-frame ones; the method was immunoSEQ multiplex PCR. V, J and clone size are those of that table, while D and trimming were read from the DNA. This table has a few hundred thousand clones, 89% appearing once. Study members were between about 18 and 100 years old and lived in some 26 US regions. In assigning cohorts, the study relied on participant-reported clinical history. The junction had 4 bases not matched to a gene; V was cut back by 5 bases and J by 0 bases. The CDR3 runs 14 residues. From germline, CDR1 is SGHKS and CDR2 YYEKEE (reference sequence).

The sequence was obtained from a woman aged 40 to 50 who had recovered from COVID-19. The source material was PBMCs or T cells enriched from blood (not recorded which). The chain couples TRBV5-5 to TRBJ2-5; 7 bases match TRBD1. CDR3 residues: CASRRQGNQETQYF. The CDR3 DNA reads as TGTGCCAGCAGACGACAGGGAAACCAAGAGACCCAGTACTTC.